One sample yielded the 21 T cell receptor beta chains listed below, sequenced in a study of beta chain features in type 1 diabetes. Since all of the isolated RNA was reverse transcribed, expressed TCRB transcripts were what got sequenced. Sequencing was performed with immunoSEQ multiplex PCR; in TCRdb, only in-frame clones are kept and a portion is missing. The data contain 250,000 to 350,000 clones, approximately 10% of them seen just once; the ten biggest clones take up 0.015%. Sequencing used naive CD4+ T cells from blood. These receptors all stem from a woman between 25 and 40 years old in good health.

This clone was counted only a few times. The V gene is TRBV5-1, the J gene TRBJ2-1, with TRBD1 identical over 9 bases. V shed 9 bases and J 4 bases; nucleotides not matched to a gene: 5. The CDR3 sequence is 13 residues long. Per the germline V gene, CDR1 is SGHRS and CDR2 is YFSETQ. This CDR3 is CATRTGDYNEQFF. The DNA of the CDR3 is TGCGCCACCCGGACAGGGGATTACAATGAGCAGTTCTTC.

This clone was seen a few times. V usage is TRBV29-1 and J usage is TRBJ2-4; 8 nucleotides match TRBD1. Losses at the gene ends were 4 bases for V and 1 base for J; bases not matched to a gene: 0. The CDR3 totals 13 residues. The germline CDR1 and CDR2 sequences are SQVTM and ANQGSEA. The CDR3 is CSVGQGAKNIQYF. CDR3 coding DNA: TGCAGCGTTGGACAGGGGGCCAAAAACATTCAGTACTTC. Drawing the rest from reference TRBV29-1 and TRBJ2-4, the complete variable domain is SAVISQKPSRDICQRGTSLTIQCQVDSQVTMMFWYRQQPGQSLTLIATANQGSEATYESGFVIDKFPISRPNLTFSTLTVSNMSPEDSSIYLCSVGQGAKNIQYFGAGTRLSVL.

The V and J genes are TRBV7-9 and TRBJ2-3; D unresolved. Germline CDR1 and CDR2: SEHNR and FQNEAQ (reference sequence). The V gene lost 2 bases and the J gene lost 5 bases, with 5 bases spanning the gap. The CDR3 runs to 12 residues. The CDR3 region has the DNA TGTGCCAGCAGCTTATCAGGAGATACGCAGTATTTT. It encodes CASSLSGDTQYF.

The table lists this clone with a few counts. The rearrangement links TRBV19 to TRBJ2-7; 7 bases fit TRBD1. Germline CDR1 is LNHDA and CDR2 is SQIVND (reference sequence). This CDR3 has 14 residues. Unmatched junction bases numbered 6, after V lost 5 bases and J lost 2 bases. The CDR3, as DNA: TGTGCCAGTAGTGCCGGGACAGAGACCTACGAGCAGTACTTC. The encoded protein is CASSAGTETYEQYF. Supplemented by reference TRBV19 and TRBJ2-7, the full variable domain reads DGGITQSPKYLFRKEGQNVTLSCEQNLNHDAMYWYRQDPGQGLRLIYYSQIVNDFQKGDIAEGYSVSREKKESFPLTVTSAQKNPTAFYLCASSAGTETYEQYFGPGTRLTVT.

This clone turned up a few times. The chain employs TRBV5-1 and TRBJ2-2; 8 nucleotides agree with TRBD2. Germline values: CDR1 SGHRS, CDR2 YFSETQ. This CDR3 contains 17 residues. The V segment lost 1 base and the J segment 0 bases; nucleotides outside the gene matches: 5. The CDR3 nucleotides read TGCGCCAGCAGCTTGTCTAGCGGGCCCGCGAACACCGGGGAGCTGTTTTTT. Its translation is CASSLSSGPANTGELFF.

The gene calls are TRBV6-6 and TRBJ1-4; D remains unclear. This CDR3 has 15 residues. In germline, CDR1 is MNHNY, CDR2 SVGAGI (reference sequence). The V and J ends lost 5 bases and 4 bases respectively, with 14 bases between them. CDR3 region: CASSPPGQLNEKLFF. As DNA, the CDR3 is TGTGCCAGCAGTCCACCGGGTCAACTTAATGAAAAACTGTTTTTT.

This clone was counted between two and nine times. The chain has TRBV28 and TRBJ2-7; 7 bases match TRBD1. The CDR3 totals 13 residues. The V gene end was trimmed by 5 bases and the J gene end by 3 bases; junction bases not matched to a gene: 4. The germline V gene has CDR1 MDHEN and CDR2 SYDVKM. CDR3 DNA: TGTGCCAGCAGTCTGGACAGGAACTACGAGCAGTACTTC. It yields the protein CASSLDRNYEQYF.

The V call is TRBV19, the J call TRBJ2-7, with TRBD2 matching over 9 bases. Trimming at V came to 0 bases and at J to 10 bases, leaving 7 bases not matched to a gene. The CDR3 covers 14 residues. Germline V CDR1 and CDR2: LNHDA, SQIVND (reference sequence). This CDR3 reads CASSIEALAGHQYF. In nucleotides, the CDR3 is TGTGCCAGTAGTATAGAGGCGCTAGCGGGACATCAGTACTTC.

This clone was detected a few times. J is TRBJ1-1 and V is TRBV7-9, with a possible D match to TRBD1 (5 bases). Germline CDR1 and CDR2: SEHNR and FQNEAQ (reference sequence). Trimming left V 5 bases short and J 1 base short, with 11 bases between. This CDR3 contains 14 residues. CDR3 amino acids: CASSPEDRNTEAFF. The CDR3 region has the DNA TGTGCCAGCAGCCCCGAAGACAGGAACACTGAAGCTTTCTTT.

This chain joins TRBV5-1 and TRBJ2-3; tentatively, D is TRBD1 (5 bases). The CDR3 runs to 14 residues. The V gene lost 4 bases and the J gene lost 5 bases, with 14 bases spanning the gap. Germline CDR1 reads SGHRS; CDR2 reads YFSETQ. The CDR3 DNA sequence: TGCGCCAGCAGCCCCATTGAAGGGGAAGATACGCAGTATTTT. It encodes CASSPIEGEDTQYF.

V usage is TRBV7-2 and J usage is TRBJ2-7; tentatively, D is TRBD2 (5 bases). The CDR3 runs 15 residues. In germline, CDR1 is SGHTA, CDR2 FQGNSA. V lost 1 base and J lost 3, with 13 bases in between. DNA for the CDR3: TGTGCCAGCAGCTTAGGGTATAGCCGGGACTACGAGCAGTACTTC. Protein: CASSLGYSRDYEQYF.

This clone came up a few times. The chain has TRBV7-2 and TRBJ2-5, with 8 bases that match TRBD1. This CDR3 region has 14 residues. Germline V CDR1 and CDR2: SGHTA, FQGNSA. V lost 2 bases and J lost 5; bases outside the gene matches: 4. Here the CDR3 DNA reads TGTGCCAGCAGCTTACAGGGGGCTCTGGAGACCCAGTACTTC. Its translation: CASSLQGALETQYF.

This clone came up a few times. This chain connects TRBV28 to TRBJ2-6; the match to TRBD2 covers 10 bases. Unmatched junction bases numbered 6, after V lost 6 bases and J lost 1 base. CDR1 is MDHEN and CDR2 is SYDVKM in the germline V gene. This CDR3 comprises 17 residues. The CDR3 nucleotides are TGTGCCAGCAGCTTGCTAGCGGGAGTTTCTGGGGCCAACGTCCTGACTTTC. Translation gives CASSLLAGVSGANVLTF.

There are a few counts of this clone. The chain links TRBV30 to TRBJ2-7; 8 bases agree with TRBD2. Trimming took 0 bases from V and 7 from J; bases not matched to a gene: 14. The CDR3 covers 16 residues. The germline V gene has CDR1 GTSNPN and CDR2 SVGIG (reference sequence). CDR3: CAWSVPTGGPLGEQYF. Here the CDR3 DNA reads TGTGCCTGGAGTGTACCGACGGGAGGGCCTCTTGGGGAGCAGTACTTC. Together with reference TRBV30 and TRBJ2-7, the CDR3 gives the full variable domain: SQTIHQWPATLVQPVGSPLSLECTVEGTSNPNLYWYRQAAGRGLQLLFYSVGIGQISSEVPQNLSASRPQDRQFILSSKKLLLSDSGFYLCAWSVPTGGPLGEQYFGPGTRLTVT.

The CDR3 DNA reads TGTGCCAGCAGCTTAGTCCGAGGTGCAGATACGCAGTATTTT. Translation gives CASSLVRGADTQYF. The chain employs TRBV11-2 and TRBJ2-3; D remains ambiguous. Germline values: CDR1 SGHAT, CDR2 FQNNGV. Trimming cost V 1 base and J 4 bases, with 9 bases left between them. CDR3 length equals 14 residues.

The chain has TRBV5-1 and TRBJ1-1, with D unresolved. Trimming took off 0 bases at V and 5 bases at J, with 11 bases between the two ends. The CDR3 totals 14 residues. In germline, CDR1 is SGHRS, CDR2 YFSETQ. The CDR3, as DNA: TGCGCCAGCAGCTTGGCGCGGGGTGGGACTGAAGCTTTCTTT. Encoded protein: CASSLARGGTEAFF.

This clone was counted only a few times. The CDR3 DNA reads as TGTGCCTGGAGCCAAATAGCCCTCGAGCAGTACTTC. This gives the protein CAWSQIALEQYF. The V and J genes are TRBV30 and TRBJ2-7; no reliable D call. V was clipped by 3 bases and J by 6 bases, with 12 bases between them. The germline V gene has CDR1 GTSNPN and CDR2 SVGIG (reference sequence). This CDR3 is built from 12 residues.

This clone was detected only a few times. The J gene is TRBJ1-6, the V gene TRBV30, with unresolved D. Trimming took 0 bases from V and 10 from J, leaving 10 bases between them. The germline CDR1 and CDR2 sequences are GTSNPN and SVGIG (reference sequence). The CDR3 has 13 residues. The DNA for the CDR3 is TGTGCCTGGAGTGTATCAGGATCCTCACCCCTCCACTTT. This codes for CAWSVSGSSPLHF.

For the CDR3, the DNA is TGTGCCAGCAGTTTGACATACGGTACGCAGTATTTT. This codes for CASSLTYGTQYF. This chain joins TRBV28 and TRBJ2-3, with unresolved D. The CDR3 has 12 amino acids. Germline lookup yields CDR1 MDHEN and CDR2 SYDVKM. Trimming took off 3 bases at V and 8 bases at J, with 9 bases between the two ends.

The chain combines TRBV6-6 with TRBJ1-5, with a weak D call TRBD1 (6 bases). This CDR3 region has 16 residues. Per germline, CDR1 MNHNY and CDR2 SVGAGI (reference sequence). V was clipped by 5 bases and J by 3 bases, with 17 bases between them. For the CDR3, the DNA is TGTGCCAGCAGTGGGAACAGGGAAAGGAACAATCAGCCCCAGCATTTT. The encoded protein is CASSGNRERNNQPQHF.

This clone occurred a few times. This chain links TRBV6-1 with TRBJ2-2; 11 positions match TRBD2. The CDR3 totals 15 residues. The V and J ends lost 6 bases and 4 bases, in that order; junction bases with no gene match: 4. Germline V CDR1 and CDR2: MNHNS, SASEGT. CDR3 nucleotide sequence: TGTGCCAGCAGGGTAGCGGGAGGGGTCACCGGGGAGCTGTTTTTT. Amino acid sequence: CASRVAGGVTGELFF.